The 4 T cell receptor beta chains below all came from one sample that was sequenced in a study of Ad26.COV2.S vaccination and SARS-CoV-2 variants. Treatment in this sample: approximately 18 received Ad26.COV2.S at low or high dose, single or two shots; roughly 5 received placebo; per-sample allocation not given. After the first vaccine or placebo injection, samples were drawn on day 63. The repertoire was sequenced with immunoSEQ multiplex PCR; TCRdb's copy has only in-frame clones and lacks some. This sample has approximately 300,000 clones, with about 85% found just once. The sample in question was peripheral blood, obtained in a trial of Ad26.COV2.S vaccine versus placebo. The receptors were sampled from a person between 18 and 65 years old who received the Ad26.COV2.S COVID-19 vaccine or a placebo.

The chain couples TRBV3-1 (or the pseudogene TRBV3-2) to TRBJ1-1, with D unclear. V gave up 5 bases and J gave up 5 bases, with 12 bases separating them. The V gene's germline CDR1 is LGHDT and CDR2 YNNKEL (reference sequence). The CDR3 has 13 amino acids. The CDR3 DNA reads TGTGCCAGCAGCTTCAAGACCGTGACTGAAGCTTTCTTT. Translation: CASSFKTVTEAFF.

CDR3 in DNA: TGTGCCAGCACCGCAGGGAGGGACACTGAAGCTTTCTTT. Encoded protein: CASTAGRDTEAFF. This chain links TRBV9 with TRBJ1-1; D is perhaps TRBD1 (5 bases). The CDR3 covers 13 residues. Germline V CDR1 and CDR2: SGDLS, YYNGEE. Trimming cost V 6 bases and J 3 bases, with 12 bases left between them.

V and J are TRBV11-2 and TRBJ2-7; 9 bases align to TRBD2. V shed 1 base, J shed 3 bases, and the junction held 10 bases outside the gene matches. This CDR3 has 17 residues. Per the germline V gene, CDR1 is SGHAT and CDR2 is FQNNGV. This CDR3 reads CASSLAGGSGGRYEQYF. In nucleotides, the CDR3 is TGTGCCAGCAGCTTAGCTGGGGGTAGCGGGGGACGCTACGAGCAGTACTTC.

This chain connects TRBV6-6 to TRBJ2-2, with D maybe TRBD1 (6 bases). Looked up from germline, CDR1 is MNHNY and CDR2 is SVGAGI (reference sequence). Trimming took 2 bases from V and 5 from J, leaving 12 bases between them. This CDR3 contains 15 residues. In DNA form, the CDR3 reads TGTGCCAGCAGTTACCCCAGGGGTGAAACCGGGGAGCTGTTTTTT. This sequence encodes CASSYPRGETGELFF.